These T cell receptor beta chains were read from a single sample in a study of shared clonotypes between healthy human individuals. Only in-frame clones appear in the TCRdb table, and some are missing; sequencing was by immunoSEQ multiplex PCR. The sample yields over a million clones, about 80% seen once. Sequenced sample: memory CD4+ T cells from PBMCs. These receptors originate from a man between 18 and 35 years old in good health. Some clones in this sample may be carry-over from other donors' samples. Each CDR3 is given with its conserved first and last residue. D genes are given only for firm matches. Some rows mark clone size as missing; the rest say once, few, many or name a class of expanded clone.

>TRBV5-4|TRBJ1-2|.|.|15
CASSFNRAVNYGYTF
TGTGCCAGCAGCTTTAACAGAGCAGTTAACTATGGCTACACCTTC
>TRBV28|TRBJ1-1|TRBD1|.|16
CASSTLAGQANTEAFF
TGTGCCAGCAGTACGCTCGCGGGACAGGCGAACACTGAAGCTTTCTTT
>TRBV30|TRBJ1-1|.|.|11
CAWSGADEAFF
TGTGCCTGGAGTGGGGCGGATGAAGCTTTCTTT
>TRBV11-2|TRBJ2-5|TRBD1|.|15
CASRLTGNLQETQYF
TGTGCCAGCAGGCTGACAGGGAACCTCCAAGAGACCCAGTACTTC
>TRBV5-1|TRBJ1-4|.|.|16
CASSHDDSATNEKLFF
TGCGCCAGCAGCCACGATGACAGTGCAACTAATGAAAAACTGTTTTTT
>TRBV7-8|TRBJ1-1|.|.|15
CASSLGIFQNTEAFF
TGTGCCAGCAGCTTAGGGATTTTCCAGAACACTGAAGCTTTCTTT
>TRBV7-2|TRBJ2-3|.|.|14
CASSLGAHGDTQYF
TGTGCCAGCAGCTTAGGGGCGCACGGAGATACGCAGTATTTT
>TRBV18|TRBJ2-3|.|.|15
CASSPLGQSTDTQYF
TGTGCCAGCTCACCACTAGGGCAGAGCACAGATACGCAGTATTTT
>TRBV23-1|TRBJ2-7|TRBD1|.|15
CASSHRQGEPYEQYF
TGCGCCAGCAGTCATCGCCAGGGGGAGCCCTACGAGCAGTACTTC
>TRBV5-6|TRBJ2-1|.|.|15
CASSLGSGRNNEQFF
TGTGCCAGCAGCTTGGGGTCAGGGCGAAACAATGAGCAGTTCTTC
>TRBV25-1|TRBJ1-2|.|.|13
CASSGPGVYGYTF
TGTGCCAGCAGTGGACCAGGGGTCTATGGCTACACCTTC
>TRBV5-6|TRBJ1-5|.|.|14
CASSLSGSNQPQHF
TGTGCCAGCAGCTTGTCAGGGAGCAATCAGCCCCAGCATTTT
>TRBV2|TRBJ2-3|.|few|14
CASKRMGRADTQYF
TGTGCCAGCAAAAGAATGGGGCGCGCAGATACGCAGTATTTT
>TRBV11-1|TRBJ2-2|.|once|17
CASSLSWGRRSTGELFF
TGTGCCAGCAGCTTATCATGGGGGAGAAGGAGCACCGGGGAGCTGTTTTTT
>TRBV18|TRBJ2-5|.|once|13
CASSQTGKETQYF
TGTGCCAGCTCACAGACTGGAAAAGAGACCCAGTACTTC
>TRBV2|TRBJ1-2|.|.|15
CASRLVLDSTAGYTF
TGTGCCAGCAGACTAGTACTCGACAGTACCGCTGGCTACACCTTC
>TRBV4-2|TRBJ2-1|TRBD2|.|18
CASSLREGLAAQYNEQFF
TGTGCCAGCAGCCTCCGCGAGGGGCTAGCGGCCCAATACAATGAGCAGTTCTTC
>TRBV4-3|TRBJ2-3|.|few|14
CASSQDMLAPTQYF
TGCGCCAGCAGCCAAGATATGCTAGCTCCTACGCAGTATTTT
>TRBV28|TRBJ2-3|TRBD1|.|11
CASNTGVTQYF
TGTGCCAGCAATACAGGGGTTACGCAGTATTTT
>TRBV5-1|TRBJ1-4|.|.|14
CASSPGQINEKLFF
TGCGCCAGCAGCCCCGGACAGATTAATGAAAAACTGTTTTTT
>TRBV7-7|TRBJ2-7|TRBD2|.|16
CASSPLAGGPPYEQYF
TGTGCCAGCAGCCCACTAGCGGGAGGGCCCCCCTACGAGCAGTACTTC
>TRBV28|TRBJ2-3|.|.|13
CASSLAGALFGYF
TGTGCCAGCAGTTTAGCAGGGGCCCTTTTCGGGTATTTT
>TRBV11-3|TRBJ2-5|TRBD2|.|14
CASSFSGGEETQYF
TGTGCCAGCAGCTTTAGCGGGGGGGAAGAGACCCAGTACTTC
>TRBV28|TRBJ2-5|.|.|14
CASSSLLPGETQYF
TGTGCCAGCAGTTCCCTTCTGCCCGGAGAGACCCAGTACTTC
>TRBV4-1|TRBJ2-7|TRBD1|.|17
CASSRKVTGDSPYEQYF
TGCGCCAGCAGCCGGAAGGTTACCGGGGACAGCCCCTACGAGCAGTACTTC
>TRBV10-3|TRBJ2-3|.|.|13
CATSRGPTDTQYF
TGTGCCACGTCGAGAGGCCCCACAGATACGCAGTATTTT
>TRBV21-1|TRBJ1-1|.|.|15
CASSVCPGTGAEAFF
TGTGCCAGCAGCGTCTGCCCCGGGACCGGGGCTGAAGCTTTCTTT
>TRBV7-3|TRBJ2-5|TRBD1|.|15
CASSPVRTGQETQYF
TGTGCCAGCAGCCCCGTTCGGACAGGCCAAGAGACCCAGTACTTC
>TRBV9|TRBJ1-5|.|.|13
CASSVGDFQPQHF
TGTGCCAGCAGCGTAGGAGACTTTCAGCCCCAGCATTTT
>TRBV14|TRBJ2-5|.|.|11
CASRGLGTQYF
TGTGCCAGCAGAGGGTTGGGGACCCAGTACTTC
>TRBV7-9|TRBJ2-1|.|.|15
CASSLVNSDLVEQFF
TGTGCCAGCAGCTTAGTCAATTCGGACTTGGTTGAGCAGTTCTTC
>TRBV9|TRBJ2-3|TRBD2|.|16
CASSRTSGSTVDTQYF
TGTGCCAGCAGCCGCACTAGCGGGAGTACGGTAGATACGCAGTATTTT
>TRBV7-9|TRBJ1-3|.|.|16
CASSPSGGGGRNTIYF
TGTGCCAGCAGCCCAAGCGGCGGGGGCGGGAGAAACACCATATATTTT
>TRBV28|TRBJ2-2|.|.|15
CASSRNWGNTGELFF
TGTGCCAGCAGCCGGAACTGGGGGAACACCGGGGAGCTGTTTTTT
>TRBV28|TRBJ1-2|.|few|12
CASVDGPYGYTF
TGTGCCAGCGTAGACGGACCGTATGGCTACACCTTC
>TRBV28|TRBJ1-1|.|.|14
CASSTPIGVTEAFF
TGTGCCAGCAGCACACCCATCGGGGTTACTGAAGCTTTCTTT
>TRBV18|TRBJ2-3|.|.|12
CASSFNTDTQYF
TGTGCCAGCTCCTTCAACACAGATACGCAGTATTTT